The present TCR beta chain was sequenced within a study of PD-1 blockade in classical Hodgkin lymphoma. The study's findings and limits: Although disease activity or prior therapy may be involved, causes of the repertoire differences remain undefined.

The protocol was immunoSEQ multiplex PCR, while the TCRdb copy is restricted to in-frame clones and leaves out a portion. The data show approximately 2,400 clones, about 70% seen once. Time point denoted: newly diagnosed, previously untreated cHL patient sample. CD8+ T cell isolation from thawed PBMCs was performed by magnetic negative selection. Regarding this clone: What it recognizes is unknown.

Trimming removed 2 bases from V and 5 bases from J, with 6 bases in between. The CDR3 loop spans 12 amino acids. CDR1 is MGHRA and CDR2 is YSYEKL in the germline V gene. The sequence was collected from a human donor with classical Hodgkin lymphoma. J is TRBJ2-5 and V is TRBV4-1; no definite D call. The sample comprised CD8+ T cells from blood. The CDR3 loop is CASSQTKETQYF. CDR3 coding DNA: TGCGCCAGCAGCCAAACCAAGGAGACCCAGTACTTC.